What follows is one TCR beta chain and its context. The V gene end was trimmed by 7 bases and the J gene end by 4 bases; junction bases not matched to a gene: 11. The CDR3 spans 16 residues. Germline CDR1 and CDR2: KGHDR and SFDVKD. The data originate from a study of T cell responses to AZD1222 COVID-19 vaccine. TCRdb's copy holds only in-frame clones and misses some; the assay was immunoSEQ multiplex PCR. The table lists about 140,000 clones, approximately 93% of them singletons, with around 0.85% in the top ten. The material was peripheral blood, obtained on day 0 of MenACWY control vaccination. The receptor was derived from an adult in good health. The genes are TRBV24-1 and TRBJ1-5; 8 bases fit TRBD1. The CDR3 sequence is CATSPGGQGRNQPQHF. The CDR3 DNA follows: TGTGCCACCAGCCCTGGAGGACAGGGTCGAAATCAGCCCCAGCATTTT.